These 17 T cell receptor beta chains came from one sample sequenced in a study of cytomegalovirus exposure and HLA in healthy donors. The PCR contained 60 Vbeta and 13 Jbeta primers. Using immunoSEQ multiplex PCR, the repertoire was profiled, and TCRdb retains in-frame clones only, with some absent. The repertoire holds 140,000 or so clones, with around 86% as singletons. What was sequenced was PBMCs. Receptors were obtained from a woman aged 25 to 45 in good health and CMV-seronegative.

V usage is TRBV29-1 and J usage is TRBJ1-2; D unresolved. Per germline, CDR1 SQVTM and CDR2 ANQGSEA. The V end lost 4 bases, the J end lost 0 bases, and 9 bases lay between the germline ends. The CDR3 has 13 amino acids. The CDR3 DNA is TGCAGCGTTGCGTTACAAGCTAACTATGGCTACACCTTC. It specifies CSVALQANYGYTF.

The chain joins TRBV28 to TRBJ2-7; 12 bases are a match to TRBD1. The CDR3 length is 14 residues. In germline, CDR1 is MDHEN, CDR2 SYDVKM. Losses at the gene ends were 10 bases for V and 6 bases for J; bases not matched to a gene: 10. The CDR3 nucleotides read TGTGCCACGAAGGGGACAGGGGGCCCCGGCGAGCAGTACTTC. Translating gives CATKGTGGPGEQYF.

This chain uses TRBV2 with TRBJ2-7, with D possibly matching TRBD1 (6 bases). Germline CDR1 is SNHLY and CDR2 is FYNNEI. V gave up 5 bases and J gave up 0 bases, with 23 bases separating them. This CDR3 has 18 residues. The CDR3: CASSTELRPGTSSYEQYF. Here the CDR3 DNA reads TGTGCCAGCAGTACCGAACTCCGCCCCGGGACAAGCTCCTACGAGCAGTACTTC.

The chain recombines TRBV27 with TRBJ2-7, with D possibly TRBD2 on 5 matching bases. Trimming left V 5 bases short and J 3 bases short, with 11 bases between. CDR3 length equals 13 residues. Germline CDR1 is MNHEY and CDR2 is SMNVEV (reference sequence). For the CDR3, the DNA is TGTGCCAGCAGTGACGGACTTTTCTACGAGCAGTACTTC. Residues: CASSDGLFYEQYF.

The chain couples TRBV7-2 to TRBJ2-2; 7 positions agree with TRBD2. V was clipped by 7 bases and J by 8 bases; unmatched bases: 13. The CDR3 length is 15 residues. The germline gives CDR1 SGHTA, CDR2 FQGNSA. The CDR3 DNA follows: TGTGCCAGCATCAGCGGGGCGGTGACCCGAGGGGAGCTGTTTTTT. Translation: CASISGAVTRGELFF.

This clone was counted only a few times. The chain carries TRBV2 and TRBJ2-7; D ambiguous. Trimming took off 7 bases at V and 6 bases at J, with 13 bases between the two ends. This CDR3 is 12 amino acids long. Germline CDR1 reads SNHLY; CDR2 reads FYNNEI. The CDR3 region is CASTPKTSEQYF. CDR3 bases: TGTGCCAGCACCCCAAAAACTTCCGAGCAGTACTTC.

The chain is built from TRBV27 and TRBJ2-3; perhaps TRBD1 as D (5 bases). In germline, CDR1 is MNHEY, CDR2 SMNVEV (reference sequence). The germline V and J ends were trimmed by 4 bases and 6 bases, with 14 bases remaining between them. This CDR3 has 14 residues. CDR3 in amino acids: CASSYDPNRDTQYF. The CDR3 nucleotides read TGTGCCAGCAGTTACGACCCCAACAGGGATACGCAGTATTTT.

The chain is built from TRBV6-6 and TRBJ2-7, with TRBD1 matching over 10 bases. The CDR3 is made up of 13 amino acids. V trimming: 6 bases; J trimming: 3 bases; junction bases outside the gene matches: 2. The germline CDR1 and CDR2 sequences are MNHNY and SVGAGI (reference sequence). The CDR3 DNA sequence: TGTGCCAGCAGCGGACAGGGGGACTACGAGCAGTACTTC. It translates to CASSGQGDYEQYF.

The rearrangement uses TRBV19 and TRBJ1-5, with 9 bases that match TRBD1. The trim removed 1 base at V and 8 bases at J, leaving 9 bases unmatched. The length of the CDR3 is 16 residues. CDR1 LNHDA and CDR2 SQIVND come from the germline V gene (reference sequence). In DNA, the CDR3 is TGTGCCAGTAGTATAGTCCAGGGGACAGGGTTTAAGCCCCAGCATTTT. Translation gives CASSIVQGTGFKPQHF.

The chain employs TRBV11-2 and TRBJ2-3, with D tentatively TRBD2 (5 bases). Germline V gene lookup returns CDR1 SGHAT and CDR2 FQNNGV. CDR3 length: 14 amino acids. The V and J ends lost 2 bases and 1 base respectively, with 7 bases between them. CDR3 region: CASSLRRGTDTQYF. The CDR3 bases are TGTGCCAGCAGCTTACGGCGGGGCACAGATACGCAGTATTTT. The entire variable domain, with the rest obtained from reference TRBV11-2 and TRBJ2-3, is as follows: EAGVAQSPRYKIIEKRQSVAFWCNPISGHATLYWYQQILGQGPKLLIQFQNNGVVDDSQLPKDRFSAERLKGVDSTLKIQPAKLEDSAVYLCASSLRRGTDTQYFGPGTRLTVL.

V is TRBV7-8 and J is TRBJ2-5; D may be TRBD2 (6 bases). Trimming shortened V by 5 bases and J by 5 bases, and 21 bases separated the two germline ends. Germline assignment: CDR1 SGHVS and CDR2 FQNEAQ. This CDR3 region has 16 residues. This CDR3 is CASSTINTGGRETQYF. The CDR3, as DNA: TGTGCCAGCAGCACAATAAATACCGGGGGAAGGGAGACCCAGTACTTC.

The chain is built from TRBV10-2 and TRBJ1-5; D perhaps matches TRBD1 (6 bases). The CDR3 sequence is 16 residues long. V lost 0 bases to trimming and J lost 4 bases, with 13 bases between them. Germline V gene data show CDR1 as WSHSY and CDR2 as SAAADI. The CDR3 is CASSESGGAKNQPQHF. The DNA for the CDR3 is TGCGCCAGCAGTGAGTCGGGGGGGGCAAAGAATCAGCCCCAGCATTTT.

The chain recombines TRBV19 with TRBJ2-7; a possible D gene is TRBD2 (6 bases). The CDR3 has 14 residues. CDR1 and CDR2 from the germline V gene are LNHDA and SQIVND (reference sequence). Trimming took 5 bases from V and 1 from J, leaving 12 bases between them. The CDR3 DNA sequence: TGTGCCAGTAGTCCAACGCGGGGTTCCTACGAGCAGTACTTC. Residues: CASSPTRGSYEQYF.

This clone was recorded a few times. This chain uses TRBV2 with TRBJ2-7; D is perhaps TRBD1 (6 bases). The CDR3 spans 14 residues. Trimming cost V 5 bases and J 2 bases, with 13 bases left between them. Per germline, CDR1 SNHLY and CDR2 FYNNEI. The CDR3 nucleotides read TGTGCCAGCAGTTGGACAGAGGGGGCCTACGAGCAGTACTTC. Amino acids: CASSWTEGAYEQYF.

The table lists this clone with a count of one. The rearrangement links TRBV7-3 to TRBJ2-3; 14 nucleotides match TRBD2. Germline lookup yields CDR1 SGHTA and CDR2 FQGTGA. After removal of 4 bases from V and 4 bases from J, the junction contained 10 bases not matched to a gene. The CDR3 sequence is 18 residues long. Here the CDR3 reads CASSSRTSGRLVADTQYF. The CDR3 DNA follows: TGTGCCAGCAGCTCGCGGACTAGCGGGAGGTTGGTAGCAGATACGCAGTATTTT.

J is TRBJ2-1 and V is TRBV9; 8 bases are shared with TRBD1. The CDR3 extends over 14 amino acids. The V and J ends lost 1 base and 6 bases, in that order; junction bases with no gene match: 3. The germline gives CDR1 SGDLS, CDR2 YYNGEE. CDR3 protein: CASSVSTGGNEQFF. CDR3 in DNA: TGTGCCAGCAGCGTAAGTACAGGGGGCAATGAGCAGTTCTTC.

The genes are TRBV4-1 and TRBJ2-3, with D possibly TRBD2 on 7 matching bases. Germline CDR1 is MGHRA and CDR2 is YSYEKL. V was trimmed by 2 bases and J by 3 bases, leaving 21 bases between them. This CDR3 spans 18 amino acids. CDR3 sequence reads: CASSQRPWAGAETDTQYF. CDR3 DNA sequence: TGCGCCAGCAGCCAACGTCCGTGGGCGGGGGCGGAAACAGATACGCAGTATTTT.